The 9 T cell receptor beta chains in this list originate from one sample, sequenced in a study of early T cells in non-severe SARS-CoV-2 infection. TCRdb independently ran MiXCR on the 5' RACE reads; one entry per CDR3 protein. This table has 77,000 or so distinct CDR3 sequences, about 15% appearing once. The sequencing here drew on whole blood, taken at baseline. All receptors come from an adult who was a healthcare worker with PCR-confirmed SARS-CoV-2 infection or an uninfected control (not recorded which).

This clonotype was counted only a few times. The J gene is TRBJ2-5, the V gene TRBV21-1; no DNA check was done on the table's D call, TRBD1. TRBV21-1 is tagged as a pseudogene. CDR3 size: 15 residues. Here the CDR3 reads CASSKGGGVQETQYF. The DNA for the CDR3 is TGTGCCAGCAGCAAAGGGGGCGGGGTCCAAGAGACCCAGTACTTC.

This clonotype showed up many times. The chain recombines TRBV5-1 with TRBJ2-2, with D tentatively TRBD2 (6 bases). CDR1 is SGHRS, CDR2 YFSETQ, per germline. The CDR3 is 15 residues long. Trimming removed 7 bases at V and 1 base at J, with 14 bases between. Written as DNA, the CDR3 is TGCGCCAGCGGGGCCCTTAGCGGGAACACCGGGGAGCTGTTTTTT. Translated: CASGALSGNTGELFF.

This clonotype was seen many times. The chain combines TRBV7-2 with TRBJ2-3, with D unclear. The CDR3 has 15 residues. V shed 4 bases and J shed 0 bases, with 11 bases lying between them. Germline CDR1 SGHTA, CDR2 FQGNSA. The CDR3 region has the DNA TGTGCCAGCAGCTCAACAGTTACTAGCACAGATACGCAGTATTTT. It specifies CASSSTVTSTDTQYF.

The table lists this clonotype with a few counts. Here the CDR3 reads CASRRDRGYQPQHF. The CDR3 coding sequence is TGTGCAAGTCGGCGAGACAGGGGCTATCAGCCCCAGCATTTT. This sequence joins TRBV12-2 and TRBJ1-5; the D segment call TRBD1 is taken from the table without a DNA check. TRBV12-2 is a listed pseudogene. CDR3 length: 14 amino acids.

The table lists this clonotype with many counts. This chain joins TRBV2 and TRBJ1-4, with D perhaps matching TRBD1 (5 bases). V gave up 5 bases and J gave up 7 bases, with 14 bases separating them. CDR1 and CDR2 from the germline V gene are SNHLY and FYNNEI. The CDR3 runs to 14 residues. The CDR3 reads CASSPQGAGEKLFF. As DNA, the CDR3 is TGTGCCAGCAGTCCCCAGGGCGCAGGTGAAAAACTGTTTTTT.

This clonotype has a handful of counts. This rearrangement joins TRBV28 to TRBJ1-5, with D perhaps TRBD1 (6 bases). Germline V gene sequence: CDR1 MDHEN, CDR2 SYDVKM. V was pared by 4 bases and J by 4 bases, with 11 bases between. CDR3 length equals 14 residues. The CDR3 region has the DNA TGTGCCAGCAGTTCCAACAGGGAGAATCAGCCCCAGCATTTT. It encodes CASSSNRENQPQHF.

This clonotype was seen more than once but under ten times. CDR3 nucleotides: TGTGCCAGCAGCCCGAGGACTAGCGGGAAAGGAGAGACCCAGTACTTC. It specifies CASSPRTSGKGETQYF. This chain uses TRBV5-5 with TRBJ2-5; TRBD2 matches at 12 bases. V dropped 4 bases and J dropped 4; count of bases not matched to a gene: 8. The CDR3 sequence is 16 residues long. Germline-derived CDR1 and CDR2 are SGHKS and YYEKEE (reference sequence).

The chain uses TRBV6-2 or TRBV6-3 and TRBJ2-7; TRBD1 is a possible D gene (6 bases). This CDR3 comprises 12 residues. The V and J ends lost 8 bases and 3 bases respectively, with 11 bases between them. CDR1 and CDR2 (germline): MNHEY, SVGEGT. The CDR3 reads CASAGDDYEQYF. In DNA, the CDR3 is TGTGCCAGCGCAGGGGATGACTACGAGCAGTACTTC.

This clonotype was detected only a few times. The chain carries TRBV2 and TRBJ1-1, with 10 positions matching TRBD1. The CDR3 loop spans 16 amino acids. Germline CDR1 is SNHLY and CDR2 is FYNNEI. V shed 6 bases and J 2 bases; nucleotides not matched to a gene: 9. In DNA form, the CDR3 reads TGTGCCAGCAGAGCCGGGACAGGGGTTGGAAACACTGAAGCTTTCTTT. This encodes CASRAGTGVGNTEAFF. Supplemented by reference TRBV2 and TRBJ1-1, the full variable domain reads EPEVTQTPSHQVTQMGQEVILRCVPISNHLYFYWYRQILGQKVEFLVSFYNNEISEKSEIFDDQFSVERPDGSNFTLKIRSTKLEDSAMYFCASRAGTGVGNTEAFFGQGTRLTVV.